This entry is about one T cell receptor beta chain. The sample originates from a study of blood T cells in healthy people across ages. Across the whole study: Capture by template switching was about one barcoded beta molecule per two T cells.

CDR3 length equals 14 residues. The germline CDR1 and CDR2 sequences are SGHTA and FQGNSA. Each donor had 8 to 10 milliliters of peripheral blood drawn. A second PCR of roughly 7 to 11 cycles used a sample-barcoded 5' primer and a J-beta primer mix. MiXCR was run by TCRdb on the 5' RACE reads, yielding one entry per CDR3 protein. The data show about 730,000 distinct CDR3 sequences, about 42% seen once. The sample comprised blood. The receptor's source is a woman in her fifties or sixties in good health. This chain links TRBV7-2 with TRBJ2-4; 8 positions match TRBD1. The DNA end is more similar to TRBJ2-7, so the J call may be wrong. The CDR3 protein is CASSQSTGGYEQYF. The CDR3 coding sequence is TGTGCCAGCAGCCAAAGTACAGGGGGCTACGAGCAGTACTTC.